This TCR beta chain originates from a study of T cell changes during pregnancy in multiple sclerosis. This clone was recorded only once. With 3 bases removed from V and 1 base from J, the gap between germline ends came to 18 bases. The CDR3 consists of 16 residues. From germline, CDR1 is SQVTM and CDR2 ANQGSEA. TCRdb's table, derived via immunoSEQ multiplex PCR, lists solely in-frame clones and lacks some. The sample includes 100,000 to 130,000 clones, less than 95% of them seen just once. The source material was peripheral blood, sampled in the third trimester of pregnancy. This clonotype was sampled from a female donor in good health, enrolled as a control in a pregnancy study. The chain has TRBV29-1 and TRBJ1-2; the D gene is possibly TRBD1 (6 bases). CDR3 sequence: CSVDGDLGRGNYGYTF. CDR3 nucleotide sequence: TGCAGCGTTGATGGAGACTTAGGCAGGGGTAACTATGGCTACACCTTC.